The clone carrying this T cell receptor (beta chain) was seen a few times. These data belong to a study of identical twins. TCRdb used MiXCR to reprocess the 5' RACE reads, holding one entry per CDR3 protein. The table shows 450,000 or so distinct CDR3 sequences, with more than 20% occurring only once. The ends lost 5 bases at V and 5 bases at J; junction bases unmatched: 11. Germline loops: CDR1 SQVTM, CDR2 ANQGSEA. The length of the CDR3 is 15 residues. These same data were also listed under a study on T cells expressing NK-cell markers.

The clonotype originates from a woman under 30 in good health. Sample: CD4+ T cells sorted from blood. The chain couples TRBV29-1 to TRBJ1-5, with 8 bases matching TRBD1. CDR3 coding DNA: TGCAGCGTTACCCAGGGCCAGGGGGCGGATCAGCCCCAGCATTTT. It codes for CSVTQGQGADQPQHF.